The 8 T cell receptor beta chains presented below share a single source sample, sequenced in a study of CD8 T cells in Susac syndrome. RNA amounts of roughly 0.45 to 1 ug underwent reverse transcription with random hexamers. MiXCR, applied by TCRdb to the immunoSEQ multiplex PCR reads, yields one record per CDR3 protein. The sample has fewer than 350,000 distinct CDR3 sequences, 65% to 90% seen once. Sequenced material: CD8+ T cells from PBMCs. These receptors came from a human donor with multiple sclerosis.

The CDR3 region has the DNA TGCGCCAGCAGCTTTGATACAGGGGGATACTACGAGCAGTACTTC. Protein product: CASSFDTGGYYEQYF. The chain carries TRBV5-1 and TRBJ2-7; 8 bases line up with TRBD1. J lost 3 bases, V lost 2 bases, and 7 bases had no gene match. The CDR3 totals 15 residues. In germline, CDR1 is SGHRS, CDR2 YFSETQ.

CDR3 region: CASSLFQSRYEQYF. The CDR3 nucleotides read TGTGCCAGCAGTTTATTCCAGTCGCGTTACGAGCAGTACTTC. This chain joins TRBV27 and TRBJ2-7; D ambiguous. The ends were cut back, 1 base at V and 4 bases at J, with 11 bases in the middle. Germline lookup yields CDR1 MNHEY and CDR2 SMNVEV (reference sequence). The CDR3 has 14 amino acids.

This chain uses TRBV6-2 or TRBV6-3 with TRBJ2-7; D possibly uses TRBD1 or TRBD2 (6 bases each). Germline V gene sequence: CDR1 MNHEY, CDR2 SVGEGT. This CDR3 has 15 amino acids. Trimming left V 1 base short and J 2 bases short, with 12 bases between. In DNA form, the CDR3 reads TGTGCCAGCAGTTACTACGGGGGCGACGCCTACGAGCAGTACTTC. Residues: CASSYYGGDAYEQYF.

The chain has TRBV4-2 and TRBJ2-1; maybe TRBD2 (5 bases). V dropped 0 bases and J dropped 10 bases, with 10 bases sitting between them. This CDR3 has 13 amino acids. Germline values: CDR1 LGHNA, CDR2 YNFKEQ. The CDR3: CASSQDLDYEQFF. The CDR3 region has the DNA TGTGCCAGCAGCCAAGATCTCGACTACGAGCAGTTCTTC.

As regards this clonotype: Mismatch with germline at one junction end may stem from a read error. CDR3 sequence (DNA): TGCGCCAGCCGCCATAGTGGGACAGTAAACATTCAGTACTTC. It encodes CASRHSGTVNIQYF. V and J are TRBV4-1 and TRBJ2-4; TRBD1 matches 7 bases. The CDR3 extends over 14 amino acids. CDR1 MGHRA and CDR2 YSYEKL come from the germline V gene.

This sequence joins TRBV19 and TRBJ2-1; tentatively, D is TRBD2 (6 bases). CDR3 size: 14 residues. CDR1 and CDR2 (germline): LNHDA, SQIVND (reference sequence). V shed 8 bases and J shed 4 bases, with 15 bases lying between them. The CDR3 DNA reads as TGTGCCAGTTCTATGAGGCGGGATTACAATGAGCAGTTCTTC. Its protein product is CASSMRRDYNEQFF.

This clonotype came up a few times. The chain employs TRBV3-1 and TRBJ1-1, with D unclear. Trimming took 1 base from V and 1 from J, leaving 4 bases between them. The germline gives CDR1 LGHDT, CDR2 YNNKEL (reference sequence). There are 13 residues in the CDR3. CDR3 residues: CASSQGPNTEAFF. The CDR3 coding sequence is TGTGCCAGCAGCCAAGGGCCGAACACTGAAGCTTTCTTT.

This clonotype has a single count. The V and J genes are TRBV20-1 and TRBJ2-1; a weak D match, TRBD1 (5 bases). This CDR3 contains 18 residues. Germline CDR1 reads DFQATT; CDR2 reads SNEGSKA (reference sequence). The V end was cut by 0 bases, the J end by 8 bases, with 26 bases between. CDR3 nucleotides: TGCAGTGCTAGAGATGGCCTGTCCCCGGGCAGGGATTGGGATGAGCAGTTCTTC. As protein: CSARDGLSPGRDWDEQFF.